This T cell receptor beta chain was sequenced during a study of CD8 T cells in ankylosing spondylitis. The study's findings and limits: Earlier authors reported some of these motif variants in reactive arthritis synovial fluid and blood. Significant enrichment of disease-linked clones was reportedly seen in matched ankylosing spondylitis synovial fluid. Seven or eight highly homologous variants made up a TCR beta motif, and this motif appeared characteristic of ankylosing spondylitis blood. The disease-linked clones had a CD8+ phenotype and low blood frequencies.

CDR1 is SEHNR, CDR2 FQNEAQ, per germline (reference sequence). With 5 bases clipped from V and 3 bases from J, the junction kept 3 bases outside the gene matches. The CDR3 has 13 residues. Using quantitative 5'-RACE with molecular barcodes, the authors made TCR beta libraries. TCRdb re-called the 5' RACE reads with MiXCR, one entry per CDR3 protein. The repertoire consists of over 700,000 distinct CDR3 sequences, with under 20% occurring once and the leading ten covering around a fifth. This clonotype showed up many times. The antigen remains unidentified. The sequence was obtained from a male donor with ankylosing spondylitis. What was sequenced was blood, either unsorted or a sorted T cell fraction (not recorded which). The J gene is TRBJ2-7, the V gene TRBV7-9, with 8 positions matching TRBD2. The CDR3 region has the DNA TGTGCCAGCAGCCGGGGGGGGTACTACGAGCAGTACTTC. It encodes CASSRGGYYEQYF.